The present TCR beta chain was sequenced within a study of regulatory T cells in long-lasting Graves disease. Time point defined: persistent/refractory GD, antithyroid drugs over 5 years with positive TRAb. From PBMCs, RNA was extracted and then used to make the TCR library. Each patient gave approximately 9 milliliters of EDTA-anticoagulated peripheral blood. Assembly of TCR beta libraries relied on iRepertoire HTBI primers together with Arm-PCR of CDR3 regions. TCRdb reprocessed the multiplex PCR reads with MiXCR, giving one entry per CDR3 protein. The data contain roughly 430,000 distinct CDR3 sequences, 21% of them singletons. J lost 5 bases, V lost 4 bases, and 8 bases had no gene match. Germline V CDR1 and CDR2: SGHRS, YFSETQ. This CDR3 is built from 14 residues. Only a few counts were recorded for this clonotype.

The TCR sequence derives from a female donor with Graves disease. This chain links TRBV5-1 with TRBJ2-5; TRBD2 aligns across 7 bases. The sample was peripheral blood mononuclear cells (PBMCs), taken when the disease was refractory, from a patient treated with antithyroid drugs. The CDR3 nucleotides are TGCGCCAGCAGCCAAAGGACTAGTCAGGAGACCCAGTACTTC. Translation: CASSQRTSQETQYF.